This T cell receptor (beta chain) was recorded in a study of blood T cell repertoires in COVID-19. The overall study: The study drew acute and convalescent COVID-19 samples from the United States, Italy and Spain.

The J segment lost 7 bases and the V segment lost 4 bases, leaving 9 bases of the junction unmatched. In germline, CDR1 is MNHEY, CDR2 SVGEGT. The CDR3 length is 14 residues. Data came from immunoSEQ multiplex PCR; TCRdb stores just in-frame clones and leaves some out. The repertoire has around 140,000 clones, roughly 88% of them found once; the top ten carry roughly 28%. The sample consisted of peripheral blood. The V and J genes are TRBV6-2 or TRBV6-3 and TRBJ1-1, with 7 bases that match TRBD1. The TCR comes from a human donor in a cohort sampled during active COVID-19. The CDR3 DNA follows: TGTGCCAGCAGTTTTATTTTGACAGGGAGTGAAGCTTTCTTT. Translated: CASSFILTGSEAFF.